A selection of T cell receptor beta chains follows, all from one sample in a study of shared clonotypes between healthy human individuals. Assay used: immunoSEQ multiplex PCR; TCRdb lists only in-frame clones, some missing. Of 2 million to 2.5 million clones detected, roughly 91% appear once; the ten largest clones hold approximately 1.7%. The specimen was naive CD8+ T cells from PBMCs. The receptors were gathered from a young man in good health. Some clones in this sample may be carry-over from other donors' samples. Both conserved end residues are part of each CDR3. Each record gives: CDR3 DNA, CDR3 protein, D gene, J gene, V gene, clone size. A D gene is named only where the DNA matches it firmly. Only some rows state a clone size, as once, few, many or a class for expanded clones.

TGCGCCAGCAGCCAAGAGGCCAGGGCAGTGGACGAGCAGTACTTC | CASSQEARAVDEQYF | NA | TRBJ2-7 | TRBV4-1 | NA
TGTGCCAGCACCAAACTAGCGGCGCCCTACGAGCAGTACTTC | CASTKLAAPYEQYF | TRBD2 | TRBJ2-7 | TRBV27 | once
TGTGCCAGCAGCGCCCGTGGGAGTTGGGAGGGCCGAAATACGCAGTATTTT | CASSARGSWEGRNTQYF | TRBD2 | TRBJ2-3 | TRBV7-9 | NA
TGTGCCAGCAGTCGGGACAGGGGGGGTAACTATGGCTACACCTTC | CASSRDRGGNYGYTF | TRBD1 | TRBJ1-2 | TRBV7-6 | NA
TGTGCCAGCAGTTACAGGCAGGCGGGAGCCAAAAACATTCAGTACTTC | CASSYRQAGAKNIQYF | NA | TRBJ2-4 | TRBV6-5 | NA
TGTGCCAGCAGTGAAGCGCTTCCGGGCAGGGGCCAGGTCCTGGCGCTGTTTTTT | CASSEALPGRGQVLALFF | NA | TRBJ2-2 | TRBV6-1 | NA
TGTGCCAGTACGAGGGACAGGGAAGGGGACCAGAACACTGAAGCTTTCTTT | CASTRDREGDQNTEAFF | TRBD1 | TRBJ1-1 | TRBV19 | few
TGTGCCAGCAGCCCCCAGACTAGCGGGGCCTACAATGAGCAGTTCTTC | CASSPQTSGAYNEQFF | TRBD2 | TRBJ2-1 | TRBV11-1 | NA
TGCAGCGTTGAGCAAATTACGGGAGGAGTATCAGATACGCAGTATTTT | CSVEQITGGVSDTQYF | TRBD2 | TRBJ2-3 | TRBV29-1 | once
TGTGCCAGCAGCTCGGATCAGGGGACTGAAGCTTTCTTT | CASSSDQGTEAFF | NA | TRBJ1-1 | TRBV5-4 | NA